This T cell receptor beta chain appears in the sequencing data of a study of shared clonotypes between healthy human individuals (dated by TCRdb to 2019 to 2021). In the study overall: The cohort included a few men and a couple of women between 18 and 49 years of age. For each donor, CD4 naive and CD4 memory were each run on three plates, CD8 naive on two plates, and CD8 memory on one plate. Blood TCR repertoires of roughly five healthy adults were deeply sequenced to estimate repertoire size and the extent of clonotype sharing between individuals. To increase sequencing depth and limit assay-specific biases, TCR repertoire library preparation and sequencing were carried out by different laboratories using diverse techniques. Per donor, leukapheresis produced somewhere between about 0.94 and 10 billion PBMCs. General findings and caveats noted by the study authors: Compared with non-shared clonotypes, clonotypes shared by all four sorted-subset donors had higher generation probabilities. Naive subsets generally had larger estimated clonotype richness than memory subsets. Based on pairwise subsampling, the degree of clonotype sharing among donors was expected to be affected by sequencing depth. Sampling was restricted to blood, and TCR repertoires in tissues likely differ from the TCR repertoires found in blood. Because the study included only a small number of donors, the genetic and exposure-history diversity represented was limited. Sharing across several donors was observed for roughly 5.4% of naive CD4, under 4% of naive CD8, about 2.3% of memory CD4, and less than 0.45% of memory CD8 clonotypes. Rarefaction of sorted-subset datasets indicated incomplete sequencing despite the large sequencing depth.

TCR CDR3 regions were amplified from genomic DNA by multiplex PCR using the deep immunoSEQ assay. Genomic DNA extracted from each cell subset was distributed evenly over all wells of several immunoSEQ 96-well plates, and each plate served as one replicate. For sorted subsets, approximately 190 ng genomic DNA, equal to 25,000 to 35,000 T cell genomes, was loaded into each replicate PCR. The purified libraries were quantified using a Qubit 3.0 fluorometer, sized with a Bioanalyzer 2100, and then quantified again using the KAPA Library Quantification kit. Every immunoSEQ 96-well plate was sequenced on a separate single-read 150-cycle Illumina NextSeq 550 flow cell. Per the authors' processing: Because only junctional sequences without quality scores were contained in the immunoSEQ output, filtering matching that applied to full-length reads could not be performed. To assign V/J genes and CDR3, sequences were annotated against IMGT germline references using PyIR, a Python wrapper for IgBLAST v1.9. Reads were filtered out if the reads had weak V/J assignments (E-value above 1e-6), no CDR3, stop codons, out-of-frame junctions, or ambiguous translated residues. V3J clonotypes were defined by identical inferred V gene, J gene, and CDR3 amino acid sequence. The percentage overlap between two repertoires was calculated by dividing the number of shared unique clonotypes by the size of the smaller repertoire. RTK rarefaction, the Chao1 estimator, and Recon v2.1 estimates of unobserved clonotypes were used to assess repertoire richness. For all TCRbeta clonotypes obtained by the gDNA method from four donors, generation probabilities were computed with OLGA. Imported from immuneACCESS, the table was reduced by TCRdb to in-frame sequences with V and J called. These copies leave out some clones; in studies compared against another copy, an unresolved V gene accounts for under half, and the cause of the remainder is not known. V, J and clone size are taken as reported in that table, and D and trimming were inferred from the DNA itself. The sample yields about 980,000 clones; more than 75% were counted once. The ten largest clones represent approximately 1.5% of the sample.

The donors were healthy, HIV-negative adults with no recently reported acute infections or vaccinations. All donors were Caucasian adults living in Nashville, Tennessee, USA. CD4+ T cells were enriched by magnetic negative selection; naive cells were then positively selected on CD45RA, and the negative fraction formed the memory subset. After blood collection by leukapheresis, PBMCs were isolated using Ficoll-Histopaque density gradient centrifugation and then cryopreserved in the vapor phase of liquid nitrogen. Purity and quantity of every magnetically sorted T cell population were checked by analytical flow cytometry. Genomic DNA was isolated from each sorted fraction and quantified by UV absorbance on a Nanodrop 2000c. Per the germline V gene, MDHEN is the CDR1 and SYDVKM is the CDR2. V loses 3 bases of germline sequence and J loses 2 bases, and the interval between the two ends is 14 bases. The CDR3, from cysteine to phenylalanine, totals 15 residues. CDR3 DNA only is kept here, 45 bases in frame from base 1.

Notes on this clone: Its antigen target is currently unknown. No base qualities exist here, and no much larger clone lies one base off it.

The sequencing sample was made of memory CD4+ T cells sorted from blood. This specimen's cell subset or site label, per the study, means: CD45RA-negative fraction. This TCR was sampled from a man younger than 30 in good health. The rearrangement joined TRBV28 to TRBJ2-7, and TRBD2 may be the D gene, going by 6 matching bases. The CDR3 reads as follows: CASSFSRGWTYEQYF. The DNA reads TGTGCCAGCAGTTTTAGTCGGGGGTGGACCTACGAGCAGTACTTC.